The sequence of this T cell receptor beta chain was determined in a study of response to subunit inactivated influenza vaccine. Study-wide findings and caveats: Authors proposed each seasonal influenza vaccination draws in few new T cells.

A word on this clonotype: No antigen is known for it.

V was cut by 6 bases and J by 3 bases, with 14 bases left in between. In germline, CDR1 is LGHNA, CDR2 YNFKEQ. The length of the CDR3 is 14 residues. TCRdb reprocessed the RT-PCR reads with MiXCR, giving one entry per CDR3 protein. Among hundreds of thousands of distinct CDR3 sequences, approximately 14% were seen once, and the ten largest hold roughly 10%. The sequence derives from a man over 45 who received an inactivated influenza vaccine. V gene TRBV4-2 combines with J gene TRBJ1-1, with D maybe TRBD1 (6 bases). This specimen consisted of PBMCs from blood, obtained roughly 12 days after vaccination. Here the CDR3 reads CASSGGAGYTEAFF. Here the CDR3 DNA reads TGTGCCAGCAGTGGGGGCGCTGGGTACACTGAAGCTTTCTTT.